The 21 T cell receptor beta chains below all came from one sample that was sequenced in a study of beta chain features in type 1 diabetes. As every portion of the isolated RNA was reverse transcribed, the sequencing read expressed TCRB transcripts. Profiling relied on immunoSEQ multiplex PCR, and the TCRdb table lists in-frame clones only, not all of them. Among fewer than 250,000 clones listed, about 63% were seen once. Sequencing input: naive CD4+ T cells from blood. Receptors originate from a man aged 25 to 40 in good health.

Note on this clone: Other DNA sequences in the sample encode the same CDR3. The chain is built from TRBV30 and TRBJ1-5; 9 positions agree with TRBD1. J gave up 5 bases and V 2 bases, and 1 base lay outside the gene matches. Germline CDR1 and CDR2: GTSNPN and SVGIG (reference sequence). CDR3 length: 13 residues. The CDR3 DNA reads TGTGCCTGGAGTACAGGGGGCGATCAGCCCCAGCATTTT. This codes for CAWSTGGDQPQHF.

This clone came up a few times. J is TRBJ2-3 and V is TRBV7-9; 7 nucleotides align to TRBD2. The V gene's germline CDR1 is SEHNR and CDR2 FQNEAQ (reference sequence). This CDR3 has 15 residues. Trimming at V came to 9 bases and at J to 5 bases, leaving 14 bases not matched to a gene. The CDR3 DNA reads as TGTGCCAGTGCCCAGACTAGCCCTGCGGTAGATACGCAGTATTTT. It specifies CASAQTSPAVDTQYF.

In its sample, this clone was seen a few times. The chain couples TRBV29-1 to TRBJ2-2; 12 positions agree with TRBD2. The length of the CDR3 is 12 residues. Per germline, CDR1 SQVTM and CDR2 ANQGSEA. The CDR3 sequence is CGLAGNTGELFF. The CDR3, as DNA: TGCGGACTAGCGGGAAACACCGGGGAGCTGTTTTTT.

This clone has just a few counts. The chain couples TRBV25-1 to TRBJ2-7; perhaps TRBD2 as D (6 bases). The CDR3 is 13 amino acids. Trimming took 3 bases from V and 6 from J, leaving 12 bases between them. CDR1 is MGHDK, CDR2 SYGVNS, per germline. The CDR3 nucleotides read TGTGCCAGCAGTGACGGGAGACCCCTCGAGCAGTACTTC. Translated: CASSDGRPLEQYF.

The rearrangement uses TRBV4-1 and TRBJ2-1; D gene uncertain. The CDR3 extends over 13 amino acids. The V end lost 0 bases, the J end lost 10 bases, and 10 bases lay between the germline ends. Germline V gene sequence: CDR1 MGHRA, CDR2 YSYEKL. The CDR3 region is CASSQDLIGEQFF. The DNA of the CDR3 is TGCGCCAGCAGCCAAGATCTGATCGGAGAGCAGTTCTTC.

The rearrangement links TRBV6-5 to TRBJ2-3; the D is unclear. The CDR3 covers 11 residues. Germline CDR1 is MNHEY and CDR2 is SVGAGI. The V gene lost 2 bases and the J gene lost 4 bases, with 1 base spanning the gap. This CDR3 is CASSYADTQYF. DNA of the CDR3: TGTGCCAGCAGTTACGCAGATACGCAGTATTTT.

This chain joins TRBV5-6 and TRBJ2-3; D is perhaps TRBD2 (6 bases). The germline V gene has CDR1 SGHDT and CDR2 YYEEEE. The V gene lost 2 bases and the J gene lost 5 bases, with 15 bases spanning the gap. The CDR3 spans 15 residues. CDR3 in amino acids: CASSFGGLNQDTQYF. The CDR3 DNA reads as TGTGCCAGCAGCTTCGGGGGTTTGAATCAAGATACGCAGTATTTT.

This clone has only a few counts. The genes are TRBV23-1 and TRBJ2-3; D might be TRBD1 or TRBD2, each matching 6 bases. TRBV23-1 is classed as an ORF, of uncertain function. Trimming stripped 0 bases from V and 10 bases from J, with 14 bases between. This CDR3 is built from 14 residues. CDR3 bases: TGCGCCAGCAGTCAATCGCCGGGGGCAGTGCCGCAGTATTTT. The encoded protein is CASSQSPGAVPQYF.

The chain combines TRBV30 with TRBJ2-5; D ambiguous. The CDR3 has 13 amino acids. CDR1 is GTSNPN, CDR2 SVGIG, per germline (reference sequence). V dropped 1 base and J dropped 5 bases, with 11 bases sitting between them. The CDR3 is CAWSATTPETQYF. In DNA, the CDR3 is TGTGCCTGGAGTGCAACCACTCCGGAGACCCAGTACTTC.

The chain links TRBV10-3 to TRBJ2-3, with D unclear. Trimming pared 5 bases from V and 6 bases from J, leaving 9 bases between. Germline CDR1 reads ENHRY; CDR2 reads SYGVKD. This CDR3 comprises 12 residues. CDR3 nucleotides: TGTGCCATCAGTCCAAACGCGGATACGCAGTATTTT. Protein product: CAISPNADTQYF.

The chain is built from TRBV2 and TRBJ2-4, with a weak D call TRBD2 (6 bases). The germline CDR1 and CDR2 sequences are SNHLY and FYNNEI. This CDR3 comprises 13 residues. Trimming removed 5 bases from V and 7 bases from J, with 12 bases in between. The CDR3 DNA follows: TGTGCCAGCAGTTTGGGACTTCTGAACATTCAGTACTTC. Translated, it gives CASSLGLLNIQYF.

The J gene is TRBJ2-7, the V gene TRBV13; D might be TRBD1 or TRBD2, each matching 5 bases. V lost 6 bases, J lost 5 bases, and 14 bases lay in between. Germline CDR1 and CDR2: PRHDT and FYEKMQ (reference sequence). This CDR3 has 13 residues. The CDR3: CASSGGPEDEQYF. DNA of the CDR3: TGTGCCAGCAGTGGGGGACCCGAGGACGAGCAGTACTTC.

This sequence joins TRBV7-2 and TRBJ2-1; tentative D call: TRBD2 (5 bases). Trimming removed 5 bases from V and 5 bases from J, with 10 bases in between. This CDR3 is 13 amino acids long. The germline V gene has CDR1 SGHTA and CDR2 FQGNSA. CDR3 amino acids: CASSVTRDNEQFF. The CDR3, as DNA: TGTGCCAGCAGCGTCACTAGGGACAATGAGCAGTTCTTC.

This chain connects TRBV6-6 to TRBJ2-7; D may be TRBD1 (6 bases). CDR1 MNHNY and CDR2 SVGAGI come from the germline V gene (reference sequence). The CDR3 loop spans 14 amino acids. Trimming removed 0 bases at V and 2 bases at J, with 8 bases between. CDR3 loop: CASSYSTGTYEQYF. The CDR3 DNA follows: TGTGCCAGCAGTTACTCGACAGGCACCTACGAGCAGTACTTC.

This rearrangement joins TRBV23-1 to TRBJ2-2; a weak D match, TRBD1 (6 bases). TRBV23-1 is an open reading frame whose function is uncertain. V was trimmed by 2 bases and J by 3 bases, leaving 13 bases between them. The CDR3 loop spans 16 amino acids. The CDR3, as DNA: TGCGCCAGCAGTCAAAACCCGGACAGATACACCGGGGAGCTGTTTTTT. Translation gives CASSQNPDRYTGELFF.

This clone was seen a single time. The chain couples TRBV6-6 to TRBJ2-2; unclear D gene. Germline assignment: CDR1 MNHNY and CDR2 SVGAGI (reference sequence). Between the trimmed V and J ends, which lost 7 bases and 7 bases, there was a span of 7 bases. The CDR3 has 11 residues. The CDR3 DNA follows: TGTGCCAGCAACCTTGGCGGGGAGCTGTTTTTT. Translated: CASNLGGELFF.

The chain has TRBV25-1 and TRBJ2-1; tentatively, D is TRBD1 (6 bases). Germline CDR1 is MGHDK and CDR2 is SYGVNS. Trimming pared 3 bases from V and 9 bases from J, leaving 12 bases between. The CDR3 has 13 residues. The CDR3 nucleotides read TGTGCCAGCAGTGATCTCCTAGGGGGTGAGCAGTTCTTC. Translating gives CASSDLLGGEQFF. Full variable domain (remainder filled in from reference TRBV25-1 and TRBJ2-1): EADIYQTPRYLVIGTGKKITLECSQTMGHDKMYWYQQDPGMELHLIHYSYGVNSTEKGDLSSESTVSRIRTEHFPLTLESARPSHTSQYLCASSDLLGGEQFFGPGTRLTVL.

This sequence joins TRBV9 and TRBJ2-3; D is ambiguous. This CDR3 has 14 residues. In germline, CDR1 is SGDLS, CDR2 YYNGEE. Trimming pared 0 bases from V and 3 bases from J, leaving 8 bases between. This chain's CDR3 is CASSVEWRTDTQYF. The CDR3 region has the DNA TGTGCCAGCAGCGTAGAGTGGAGAACAGATACGCAGTATTTT.

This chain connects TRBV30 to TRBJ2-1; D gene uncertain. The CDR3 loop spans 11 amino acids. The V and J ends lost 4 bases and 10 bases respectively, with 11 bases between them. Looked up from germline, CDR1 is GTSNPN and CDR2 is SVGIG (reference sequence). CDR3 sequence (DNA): TGTGCCTGGATAGGGCTAGTAGAGCAGTTCTTC. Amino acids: CAWIGLVEQFF.

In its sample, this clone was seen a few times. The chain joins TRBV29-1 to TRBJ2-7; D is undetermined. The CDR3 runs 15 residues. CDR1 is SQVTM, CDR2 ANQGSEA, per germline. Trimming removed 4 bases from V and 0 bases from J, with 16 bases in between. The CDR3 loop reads CSVVVGWHGSYEQYF. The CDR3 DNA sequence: TGCAGCGTTGTGGTAGGGTGGCACGGCTCCTACGAGCAGTACTTC.

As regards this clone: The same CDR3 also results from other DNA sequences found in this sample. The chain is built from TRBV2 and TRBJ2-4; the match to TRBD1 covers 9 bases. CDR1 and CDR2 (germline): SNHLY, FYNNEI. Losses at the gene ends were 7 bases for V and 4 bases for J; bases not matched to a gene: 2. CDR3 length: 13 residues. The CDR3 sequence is CASTGTGKNIQYF. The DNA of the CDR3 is TGTGCCAGCACCGGGACAGGGAAAAACATTCAGTACTTC.